These 20 T cell receptor beta chains were sequenced from one sample in a study of blood T cells in healthy people across ages. With a J-beta primer mix and a sample-barcoded 5' primer, a second PCR ran about 7 to 12 cycles. TCRdb passed the 5' RACE reads through MiXCR, listing each CDR3 protein once. The sample lists 1.8 million or so distinct CDR3 sequences, about two fifths occurring once. The sequenced sample was blood. These receptors all stem from a human donor in good health.

DNA of the CDR3: TGCGCCAGCAGCTTGGCGGACCGAAATACGCAGTATTTT. Translating it yields CASSLADRNTQYF. V is TRBV5-1 and J is TRBJ2-3; D unclear. In germline, CDR1 is SGHRS, CDR2 YFSETQ. V shed 0 bases and J shed 7 bases, with 9 bases lying between them. The CDR3 extends over 13 amino acids.

J is TRBJ2-1 and V is TRBV28, with 9 nucleotides matching TRBD2. V lost 6 bases to trimming and J lost 8 bases; unmatched junction nucleotides: 11. The CDR3 contains 15 residues. Germline assignment: CDR1 MDHEN and CDR2 SYDVKM. The CDR3 DNA is TGTGCCAGCAGCCCCCCTAGCGGGGCCAGGGATGAGCAGTTCTTC. Protein: CASSPPSGARDEQFF.

The rearrangement links TRBV10-3 to TRBJ1-3; D remains unclear. The germline V gene encodes CDR1 ENHRY and CDR2 SYGVKD. The CDR3 runs 13 residues. Trimming pared 10 bases from V and 8 bases from J, leaving 18 bases between. The CDR3 DNA reads TGTGCCACCGGACCAAATCCGGAGGACACCATATATTTT. Amino acids: CATGPNPEDTIYF.

Here the CDR3 DNA reads TGCAGTGCTAGAAGGGAATCGGGCCCAAATTATAGCAATCAGCCCCAGCATTTT. This translates into CSARRESGPNYSNQPQHF. The genes are TRBV20-1 and TRBJ1-5; D is uncertain. Germline lookup yields CDR1 DFQATT and CDR2 SNEGSKA (reference sequence). This CDR3 spans 18 amino acids. V was clipped by 2 bases and J by 0 bases, with 20 bases between them.

The gene calls are TRBV6-5 and TRBJ2-5, with 9 bases aligning to TRBD1. Trimming took 6 bases from V and 3 from J; bases not matched to a gene: 5. The CDR3 extends over 14 amino acids. Germline V CDR1 and CDR2: MNHEY, SVGAGI. The CDR3 bases are TGTGCCAGCAGGCCAGGGACAGGGAAAGAGACCCAGTACTTC. Translated: CASRPGTGKETQYF.

Remarks on this clonotype: The junction and the germline gene differ at one end; a read error may be behind it. In nucleotides, the CDR3 is TGCGCCAGCAGCTTGGCTACGGCGGGCTCCCATAATTCACCCCTCCACTTT. This sequence encodes CASSLATAGSHNSPLHF. This chain links TRBV5-1 with TRBJ1-6; D is unclear. This CDR3 is 17 amino acids long. CDR1 and CDR2 from the germline V gene are SGHRS and YFSETQ. Full variable domain (missing parts from reference TRBV5-1 and TRBJ1-6): KAGVTQTPRYLIKTRGQQVTLSCSPISGHRSVSWYQQTPGQGLQFLFEYFSETQRNKGNFPGRFSGRQFSNSRSEMNVSTLELGDSALYLCASSLATAGSHNSPLHFGNGTRLTVT.

This clonotype has a handful of counts. The gene calls are TRBV29-1 and TRBJ1-1; a possible D gene is TRBD1 (6 bases). CDR3 length equals 12 residues. The ends were cut back, 5 bases at V and 4 bases at J, with 11 bases in the middle. In germline, CDR1 is SQVTM, CDR2 ANQGSEA. The CDR3 bases are TGCAGCGTTAACCAGGGGCTCACTGAAGCTTTCTTT. As protein: CSVNQGLTEAFF.

This clonotype was counted only a few times. The chain couples TRBV5-1 to TRBJ2-5; 8 bases are shared with TRBD2. Trimming removed 3 bases from V and 7 bases from J; junction bases left unmatched: 11. Germline V gene data show CDR1 as SGHRS and CDR2 as YFSETQ. This CDR3 contains 15 residues. The chain's CDR3 is CASSYLSTSEGTQYF. In nucleotides, the CDR3 is TGCGCCAGCAGCTATCTATCGACTAGCGAAGGGACCCAGTACTTC.

The sample holds a few counts of this clonotype. The chain couples TRBV29-1 to TRBJ1-2, with D uncertain. The CDR3 extends over 12 amino acids. The V end was cut by 1 base, the J end by 4 bases, with 7 bases between. Germline values: CDR1 SQVTM, CDR2 ANQGSEA. As DNA, the CDR3 is TGCAGCGTTGAAGGGATGGGCTATGGCTACACCTTC. Its translation is CSVEGMGYGYTF.

V usage is TRBV6-5 and J usage is TRBJ2-1, with D possibly being TRBD1 or TRBD2 (5 bases each). V was cut by 10 bases and J by 8 bases, with 18 bases left in between. Germline V CDR1 and CDR2: MNHEY, SVGAGI. The CDR3 loop spans 13 amino acids. The CDR3 is CATSGPPADEQFF. The CDR3 nucleotides read TGTGCCACGTCGGGACCCCCGGCGGATGAGCAGTTCTTC.

The chain is built from TRBV28 and TRBJ2-7; the D gene is possibly TRBD1 (6 bases). V lost 7 bases to trimming and J lost 2 bases, with 15 bases between them. The germline V gene encodes CDR1 MDHEN and CDR2 SYDVKM. There are 14 residues in the CDR3. DNA for the CDR3: TGTGCCAGCAAGTCGTCCGGGACAACCTACGAGCAGTACTTC. Its protein is CASKSSGTTYEQYF. Looking up the rest from reference TRBV28 and TRBJ2-7 gives the full variable domain: DVKVTQSSRYLVKRTGEKVFLECVQDMDHENMFWYRQDPGLGLRLIYFSYDVKMKEKGDIPEGYSVSREKKERFSLILESASTNQTSMYLCASKSSGTTYEQYFGPGTRLTVT.

V gene TRBV20-1 combines with J gene TRBJ1-1, with a possible D match to TRBD1 (5 bases). The V gene lost 3 bases and the J gene lost 10 bases, with 12 bases spanning the gap. The germline V gene has CDR1 DFQATT and CDR2 SNEGSKA (reference sequence). The CDR3 length is 11 residues. The DNA for the CDR3 is TGCAGTGCTAGCGGATTAGGGACAGCTTTCTTT. Translated, it gives CSASGLGTAFF.

This clonotype was recorded a few times. This chain joins TRBV4-2 and TRBJ2-7; D assignment may be TRBD1 or TRBD2 (5 bases each). The germline gives CDR1 LGHNA, CDR2 YNFKEQ. The CDR3 extends over 16 amino acids. The germline V and J ends were trimmed by 1 base and 7 bases, with 20 bases remaining between them. The CDR3 nucleotides read TGTGCCAGCAGCCAAGGGTGGGACCCACGAAGGGAGGAGCAGTACTTC. Translation gives CASSQGWDPRREEQYF.

The chain joins TRBV10-3 to TRBJ1-3; possible D gene TRBD1, 6 bases. In germline, CDR1 is ENHRY, CDR2 SYGVKD. CDR3 size: 17 residues. With 4 bases removed from V and 0 bases from J, the gap between germline ends came to 16 bases. CDR3 region: CAISASEDRSSGNTIYF. The CDR3 DNA reads as TGTGCCATCAGTGCCTCTGAGGACAGAAGCTCTGGAAACACCATATATTTT.

The rearrangement joins TRBV20-1 to TRBJ1-5; TRBD1 matches at 7 bases. J gave up 5 bases and V 2 bases, and 3 bases lay outside the gene matches. Germline loops: CDR1 DFQATT, CDR2 SNEGSKA (reference sequence). CDR3 length: 13 amino acids. The CDR3 protein is CSARQGGYQPQHF. DNA of the CDR3: TGCAGTGCTAGACAGGGGGGTTATCAGCCCCAGCATTTT.

This clonotype was counted only a few times. The chain joins TRBV3-1 to TRBJ2-5; 7 bases are a match to TRBD2. Per germline, CDR1 LGHDT and CDR2 YNNKEL (reference sequence). V lost 0 bases to trimming and J lost 5 bases; unmatched junction nucleotides: 3. CDR3 length: 14 amino acids. The CDR3 sequence: CASSQDWRGETQYF. The CDR3 DNA reads as TGTGCCAGCAGCCAAGACTGGCGGGGGGAGACCCAGTACTTC.

This clonotype was observed a few times. CDR3 nucleotides: TGCAGTGCTATGGGTGTAAATAATTCACCCCTCCACTTT. Its translation: CSAMGVNNSPLHF. V gene TRBV20-1 combines with J gene TRBJ1-6, with D unclear. This CDR3 region has 13 residues. Trimming left V 4 bases short and J 5 bases short, with 9 bases between. In germline, CDR1 is DFQATT, CDR2 SNEGSKA (reference sequence).

A few counts support this clonotype. The chain recombines TRBV4-1 with TRBJ2-7; 9 positions match TRBD2. Per the germline V gene, CDR1 is MGHRA and CDR2 is YSYEKL. The J segment lost 2 bases and the V segment lost 1 base, leaving 9 bases of the junction unmatched. The CDR3 is 17 residues long. For the CDR3, the DNA is TGCGCCAGCAGCCAAGGGGTTCGGCTAGCGGGGACCTACGAGCAGTACTTC. As protein: CASSQGVRLAGTYEQYF.

This chain connects TRBV20-1 to TRBJ1-1; no definite D call. Germline V CDR1 and CDR2: DFQATT, SNEGSKA (reference sequence). Trimming took off 2 bases at V and 4 bases at J, with 11 bases between the two ends. The CDR3 has 13 amino acids. This CDR3 reads CSARNPYSTEAFF. The CDR3 DNA is TGCAGTGCTAGAAACCCCTACAGCACTGAAGCTTTCTTT.

J is TRBJ2-1 and V is TRBV9, with D possibly TRBD2 on 5 matching bases. The V end was cut by 0 bases, the J end by 2 bases, with 9 bases between. The CDR3 spans 15 residues. Germline V CDR1 and CDR2: SGDLS, YYNGEE. CDR3 region: CASSVDGVPYNEQFF. The CDR3 DNA reads as TGTGCCAGCAGCGTAGACGGGGTACCCTACAATGAGCAGTTCTTC.